This T cell receptor (beta chain) comes out of a study of cytomegalovirus exposure and HLA in healthy donors. Vbeta (60) and Jbeta (13) primers were used in the PCR. This table comes from immunoSEQ multiplex PCR, and its TCRdb copy is limited to in-frame clones, with some not included. The sample holds 90,000 to 130,000 clones. The sample was PBMCs. The sequence derives from a man aged 40-50 years in good health and CMV-seropositive.

CDR3: CASSPAGGNTEAFF. The DNA for the CDR3 is TGTGCCAGTAGCCCAGCAGGGGGAAACACTGAAGCTTTCTTT. The rearrangement joins TRBV19 to TRBJ1-1; 7 nucleotides align to TRBD1. CDR1 and CDR2 (germline): LNHDA, SQIVND (reference sequence). The CDR3 loop spans 14 amino acids. After removal of 6 bases from V and 2 bases from J, the junction contained 6 bases not matched to a gene.